Listed below are T cell receptor beta chains from one sample, sequenced in a study of shared clonotypes between healthy human individuals. Using immunoSEQ multiplex PCR, the repertoire was profiled, and TCRdb retains in-frame clones only, with some absent. This sample has 550,000 to 700,000 clones, with around 73% found just once. Specimen: memory CD4+ T cells sorted from blood. The source of these receptors is a woman aged 30 to 39 in good health. Both conserved end residues are part of each CDR3. Fields, in order: J gene, clone size, D gene, V gene, CDR3 length, CDR3 DNA, CDR3 protein. The D gene is left open where the match is weak. Clone size is given for some rows only: seen once, a few or many times, or a class if the clone is expanded.

>TRBJ1-2|NA|NA|TRBV2|14
TGTGCCAGCAGTGAGAAGGGGGCTAACTATGGCTACACCTTC
CASSEKGANYGYTF
>TRBJ1-1|NA|TRBD1|TRBV25-1|15
TGTGCCAGCAGTGAACTGACAGGGCAGGCCACTGAAGCTTTCTTT
CASSELTGQATEAFF
>TRBJ2-2|NA|NA|TRBV11-2|16
TGTGCCAGCAGCTTATTCAATCCGGGCGGCACCGGGGAGCTGTTTTTT
CASSLFNPGGTGELFF
>TRBJ2-3|few|NA|TRBV6-1|13
TGTGCCAGCAGTGCCCTTAACACAGATACGCAGTATTTT
CASSALNTDTQYF
>TRBJ2-1|many|NA|TRBV4-2|14
TGTGCCAGCAGCCAAGATTGGACGGAGAATGAGCAGTTCTTC
CASSQDWTENEQFF
>TRBJ1-1|NA|NA|TRBV28|14
TGTGCCAGCAGTCCCGCGTGGGGGAACACTGAAGCTTTCTTT
CASSPAWGNTEAFF
>TRBJ2-2|NA|TRBD2|TRBV11-2|15
TGTGCCAGCAGCTTTACGGGAGGTAGTACCGGGGAGCTGTTTTTT
CASSFTGGSTGELFF
>TRBJ2-1|NA|NA|TRBV7-9|17
TGTGCCAGCTCCCTATGGGCCCAGATAGGCGGGGTGGATGAGCAGTTCTTC
CASSLWAQIGGVDEQFF
>TRBJ2-1|many|NA|TRBV28|11
TGTGCCAGCAGTTACTTAAATGAGCAGTTCTTC
CASSYLNEQFF
>TRBJ1-2|NA|NA|TRBV6-6|15
TGTGCCAGCATCCCTTCAGCGGGGGGTTTTGGTGGCTACACCTTC
CASIPSAGGFGGYTF
>TRBJ2-7|NA|NA|TRBV6-1|13
TGTGCCAGCAGTGATTACAGGGTCCGCGAGCAGTACTTC
CASSDYRVREQYF
>TRBJ2-7|NA|NA|TRBV2|14
TGTGCCAGCAGTGGCCGCGACGGCCCTCGGGAGCAGTACTTC
CASSGRDGPREQYF
>TRBJ1-1|many|NA|TRBV10-2|13
TGCGCCAGCGGGGAAGAAGCGAACACTGAAGCTTTCTTT
CASGEEANTEAFF
>TRBJ1-1|NA|NA|TRBV30|11
TGTGCCTGGAGCAGGGTCACTGAAGCTTTCTTT
CAWSRVTEAFF
>TRBJ2-7|NA|NA|TRBV5-1|14
TGCGCCAGCAGCTCTTTCCAGGTAGAGGGCGAGCAGTACTTC
CASSSFQVEGEQYF
>TRBJ1-4|NA|NA|TRBV7-9|15
TGTGCCAGTAGCTTGGGGGCCTCAACTAATGAAAAACTGTTTTTT
CASSLGASTNEKLFF
>TRBJ2-2|NA|NA|TRBV4-1|13
TGCGCCAGCTCGACTAGTTCGATCGGGGAGCTGTTTTTT
CASSTSSIGELFF
>TRBJ1-2|once|TRBD1|TRBV5-5|13
TGTGCCAGCAGCTTGGGGGACAGGGTTGGCTACACCTTC
CASSLGDRVGYTF
>TRBJ2-3|NA|TRBD1|TRBV6-5|14
TGTGCCCGGACAGGACTTATTGGGAAAGATACGCAGTATTTT
CARTGLIGKDTQYF
>TRBJ2-3|NA|TRBD1|TRBV5-1|15
TGCGCCAGCAGCTACGGACAGGGGGCTTCAGATACGCAGTATTTT
CASSYGQGASDTQYF
>TRBJ2-4|NA|TRBD2|TRBV28|16
TGTGCCAGCAATACTGGACTAGCGGGAATTAAAAACATTCAGTACTTC
CASNTGLAGIKNIQYF
>TRBJ2-7|NA|NA|TRBV28|15
TGTGCCAGCAGTTTAGGTCGCGCCGGGTCCTACGAGCAGTACTTC
CASSLGRAGSYEQYF